One T cell receptor beta chain is described in this entry. This clone appeared once. No cognate antigen has been identified for it. No base quality information exists; no much larger clone differs at one position. This record comes from a study of cytomegalovirus exposure and HLA in healthy donors (dated by TCRdb to 2016 to 2017). Study-wide context: According to a later analysis, the 110 or so validation repertoires were produced on the same platform as the roughly 700 repertoires of the first cohort. The study combined high-throughput TCR immunosequencing, statistical association of individual TCRs with disease status, and machine learning to predict cytomegalovirus infection status. In addition to the first cohort of 666 subjects, a separate validation cohort of 120 different subjects was used. The study aimed to test whether cataloging public T cell receptors could reveal signatures of past pathogen exposure. Overall study results and their limits: While some public TCRs were present in many individuals, most TCR sequences turned up only very rarely across donors. The study listed 150 to 200 TCR beta chains as associated with cytomegalovirus. Three of the identified cytomegalovirus-associated TCR beta chains were confirmed in vitro to be specific for cytomegalovirus antigens. Subsequent analysis determined that TCRs grouped into clusters in the first cohort also showed a tendency toward co-occurrence across the approximately 110 validation repertoires, and 85% to 95% of cluster scores exceeded 0. The authors suggested that the approach could potentially be extended to other disease states and immunological phenotypes. In both the original and validation cohorts, the classifier was reported to diagnose cytomegalovirus status with high specificity and sensitivity. The validation cohort had no HLA typing available for a later analysis, so co-occurrence within that cohort was assessed over all 120 or so repertoires.

Receptor amplification or capture employed the immunoSEQ multiplex PCR assay. The authors processed their data as follows. A statistical classification framework was built for diagnosing cytomegalovirus status from the catalog of TCR beta chain sequences. What TCRdb holds here is the immuneACCESS table cut down to in-frame rearrangements. Part of the clones is not present; checked against another copy, under half of the missing clones reflect an unresolved V gene, and the others are unexplained. Clone size and the V and J calls come from that table; the DNA yielded D and trimming. This sample is represented by 47,000 or so clones; roughly 93% of them were singletons. The ten largest clones take up over 1.1% of the sample. Donors formed part of the validation cohort, which comprised about 130 subjects and was distinct from the first cohort of over 500 subjects. Taken from cysteine to phenylalanine, the CDR3 has 12 residues. The kept DNA is CDR3 alone, 36 bases in frame from the first base. V sheds 1 base and J sheds 2 bases, leaving 6 bases between their ends. The germline V gene (reference sequence) gives CDR1 as GTSNPN and CDR2 as SVGIG.

The TCR was taken from a young man in good health and CMV-seronegative. The V and J genes are TRBV30 and TRBJ2-7; D gene: possibly TRBD1, on 5 matching bases. The source material was PBMCs. The CDR3 is CAWSGGTYEQYF. The DNA sequence is TGTGCCTGGAGTGGGGGCACCTACGAGCAGTACTTC.